This is a list of T cell receptor beta chains from one sample in a study of cytomegalovirus exposure and HLA in healthy donors. TCRdb's copy holds only in-frame clones and misses some; the assay was immunoSEQ multiplex PCR. The top ten clones hold 2.5% to 3% of a sample with hundreds of thousands of clones, 80% to 90% of them seen once. The sequencing sample was made of PBMCs. These receptors all stem from a man aged 30 to 45 in good health and CMV-seronegative. Both conserved end residues are part of each CDR3. The D gene is left open where the match is weak. Part of the rows lack a size; the others show once, few, many or a class for expanded clones.

J | length | D | V | size | CDR3 | DNA
TRBJ1-2 | 13 | TRBD1 | TRBV2 | . | CARPQGDSHGYTF | TGTGCCAGACCACAGGGGGACTCGCATGGCTACACCTTC
TRBJ2-3 | 15 | . | TRBV6-1 | . | CASSERLGMSGTQYF | TGTGCCAGCAGTGAGCGACTAGGGATGAGTGGGACGCAGTATTTT
TRBJ2-1 | 14 | TRBD2 | TRBV27 | . | CASIPLGGDNEQFF | TGTGCCAGCATTCCACTGGGGGGGGACAATGAGCAGTTCTTC
TRBJ2-7 | 16 | . | TRBV5-5 | . | CASSPLDRDSAYEQYF | TGTGCCAGCAGCCCCTTGGACCGGGACTCGGCCTACGAGCAGTACTTC
TRBJ2-3 | 15 | TRBD2 | TRBV7-2 | . | CASSFAGGGTDTQYF | TGTGCCAGCAGTTTTGCGGGGGGGGGAACAGATACGCAGTATTTT
TRBJ2-7 | 16 | . | TRBV7-8 | few | CASSLGRASPPYEQYF | TGTGCCAGCAGCTTAGGGCGGGCATCCCCACCCTACGAGCAGTACTTC
TRBJ2-7 | 12 | . | TRBV29-1 | few | CSVRVQNYEQYF | TGCAGCGTGCGGGTACAAAACTACGAGCAGTACTTC
TRBJ1-5 | 15 | . | TRBV5-6 | . | CASSLGQHVNQPQHF | TGTGCCAGCAGCTTGGGACAGCACGTGAATCAGCCCCAGCATTTT
TRBJ1-1 | 15 | . | TRBV9 | . | CASSVGGSMNTEAFF | TGTGCCAGCAGCGTTGGTGGCAGTATGAACACTGAAGCTTTCTTT
TRBJ1-1 | 14 | . | TRBV15 | . | CATSDLLYGTEAFF | TGTGCCACCAGCGACTTATTGTACGGCACTGAAGCTTTCTTT
TRBJ2-1 | 16 | . | TRBV6-1 | . | CASSVWAQSSYNEQFF | TGTGCCAGCAGTGTATGGGCCCAAAGCTCCTACAATGAGCAGTTCTTC
TRBJ1-2 | 17 | TRBD1 | TRBV27 | . | CASSWNRQGRGNYGYTF | TGTGCCAGCAGTTGGAACAGACAGGGTCGGGGTAACTATGGCTACACCTTC
TRBJ1-2 | 16 | . | TRBV5-6 | . | CASSFDFPASNYGYTF | TGTGCCAGCAGTTTTGACTTCCCCGCCTCTAACTATGGCTACACCTTC
TRBJ2-5 | 15 | TRBD2 | TRBV5-1 | . | CASSFSGGAPETQYF | TGCGCCAGCAGCTTTAGCGGGGGGGCCCCAGAGACCCAGTACTTC
TRBJ2-7 | 14 | TRBD1 | TRBV6-6 | few | CASSLAGQGYEQYF | TGTGCCAGCAGTCTGGCCGGACAGGGGTACGAGCAGTACTTC
TRBJ1-5 | 15 | TRBD1 | TRBV15 | few | CATSDRGLRNQPQHF | TGTGCCACCAGCGACAGGGGGCTCAGAAATCAGCCCCAGCATTTT
TRBJ1-5 | 14 | . | TRBV11-2 | . | CASSLAREGQPQHF | TGTGCCAGCAGCTTAGCAAGGGAGGGGCAGCCCCAGCATTTT
TRBJ2-7 | 17 | TRBD1 | TRBV6-1 | . | CASSEYAGDRGTYEQYF | TGTGCCAGCAGCGAATACGCAGGCGACAGGGGAACCTACGAGCAGTACTTC
TRBJ2-3 | 14 | TRBD2 | TRBV5-1 | once | CASSLGTRADTQYF | TGCGCCAGCAGCTTGGGGACTAGGGCAGATACGCAGTATTTT
TRBJ2-1 | 16 | TRBD2 | TRBV9 | . | CASSSTTSGSYNEQFF | TGTGCCAGCAGCTCCACGACTAGCGGCTCCTACAATGAGCAGTTCTTC
TRBJ1-6 | 15 | . | TRBV6-5 | . | CASTEYSLGASPLHF | TGTGCCAGCACCGAGTACAGCCTGGGGGCTTCACCCCTCCACTTT
TRBJ1-4 | 19 | TRBD1 | TRBV11-3 | . | CASSSPPSLQGAQNEKLFF | TGTGCCAGCAGCTCGCCACCATCACTCCAGGGGGCACAAAATGAAAAACTGTTTTTT
TRBJ1-4 | 15 | TRBD1 | TRBV9 | . | CASSVEGTGYEKLFF | TGTGCCAGCAGCGTAGAGGGGACAGGTTATGAAAAACTGTTTTTT
TRBJ2-7 | 13 | . | TRBV6-5 | . | CASSQYRGYEQYF | TGTGCCAGCAGTCAATACCGGGGCTACGAGCAGTACTTC
TRBJ2-7 | 15 | TRBD1 | TRBV5-4 | . | CASSQGTGQSYEQYF | TGTGCCAGCAGCCAGGGGACAGGTCAATCCTACGAGCAGTACTTC
TRBJ2-3 | 16 | TRBD1 | TRBV6-5 | . | CASSYGGTGSTDTQYF | TGTGCCAGCAGTTACGGGGGGACAGGTAGCACAGATACGCAGTATTTT
TRBJ2-4 | 19 | . | TRBV21-1 | once | CASSTTSGGPFRTKNIQYF | TGTGCCAGCAGCACGACTAGCGGGGGCCCCTTTCGGACCAAAAACATTCAGTACTTC
TRBJ2-3 | 16 | TRBD1 | TRBV29-1 | . | CSVLRKLDRNTDTQYF | TGCAGCGTTCTCCGAAAGTTGGACAGGAACACAGATACGCAGTATTTT
TRBJ1-5 | 14 | TRBD1 | TRBV27 | few | CASRQGAGNQPQHF | TGTGCCAGCAGACAGGGGGCTGGCAATCAGCCCCAGCATTTT
TRBJ2-7 | 15 | TRBD2 | TRBV27 | . | CASSLQRGGSYEQYF | TGTGCCAGCAGTTTACAGCGGGGGGGGTCCTACGAGCAGTACTTC
TRBJ1-1 | 13 | . | TRBV4-2 | few | CASSGQMNTEAFF | TGTGCCAGCAGCGGACAGATGAACACTGAAGCTTTCTTT
TRBJ2-7 | 14 | . | TRBV6-6 | . | CASSGAGLRVAGYF | TGTGCCAGCAGTGGGGCGGGATTGAGGGTAGCTGGTTACTTC
TRBJ2-7 | 13 | TRBD2 | TRBV2 | once | CASWGGISYEQYF | TGTGCCAGCTGGGGAGGGATCTCCTACGAGCAGTACTTC
TRBJ2-4 | 17 | TRBD1 | TRBV18 | . | CASSPDRGLVAKNIQYF | TGTGCCAGCTCACCAGACAGGGGGCTAGTAGCCAAAAACATTCAGTACTTC
TRBJ1-1 | 15 | TRBD1 | TRBV28 | . | CASSGPQGKNTEAFF | TGTGCCAGCAGTGGGCCACAGGGGAAGAACACTGAAGCTTTCTTT
TRBJ1-1 | 13 | . | TRBV6-5 | . | CASSYDRETEAFF | TGTGCCAGCAGTTACGACAGAGAGACTGAAGCTTTCTTT
TRBJ2-1 | 15 | . | TRBV7-6 | . | CASQILGGGLDEQFF | TGTGCCAGCCAGATTCTGGGGGGGGGCCTAGATGAGCAGTTCTTC
TRBJ1-2 | 14 | . | TRBV6-1 | . | CASTQPQGSYGYTF | TGTGCCAGCACCCAACCCCAGGGGAGCTATGGCTACACCTTC
TRBJ1-2 | 15 | . | TRBV7-2 | . | CASSLVEGFNYGYTF | TGTGCCAGCAGCTTAGTAGAGGGATTTAACTATGGCTACACCTTC
TRBJ2-5 | 13 | . | TRBV14 | . | CASSMTHQETQYF | TGTGCCAGCAGTATGACACACCAAGAGACCCAGTACTTC
TRBJ1-6 | 15 | TRBD1 | TRBV18 | once | CASSLGTGVNSPLHF | TGTGCCAGCTCTCTTGGGACAGGGGTGAATTCACCCCTCCACTTT
TRBJ1-2 | 14 | TRBD1 | TRBV28 | . | CASSLPGGNYGYTF | TGTGCCAGCAGTTTACCAGGGGGGAACTATGGCTACACCTTC
TRBJ2-1 | 13 | TRBD2 | TRBV29-1 | . | CSGRLAGFNEQFF | TGCAGCGGCCGACTAGCGGGGTTCAATGAGCAGTTCTTC
TRBJ1-1 | 13 | TRBD1 | TRBV28 | . | CASSRDRNTEAFF | TGTGCCAGCAGTCGGGACAGGAACACTGAAGCTTTCTTT
TRBJ2-1 | 17 | TRBD2 | TRBV2 | . | CASSESWGRGGDNEQFF | TGTGCCAGCAGTGAATCGTGGGGGCGGGGGGGGGACAATGAGCAGTTCTTC
TRBJ1-2 | 15 | . | TRBV11-2 | . | CASSLAYGQPYGYTF | TGTGCCAGCAGCTTAGCCTATGGACAGCCCTATGGCTACACCTTC
TRBJ1-5 | 15 | . | TRBV6-1 | . | CASSETVSPNQPQHF | TGTGCCAGCAGTGAAACGGTTAGCCCCAATCAGCCCCAGCATTTT
TRBJ1-2 | 11 | TRBD1 | TRBV20-1 | . | CSPGQGLLYTF | TGCAGCCCGGGACAGGGCTTACTCTACACCTTC
TRBJ1-4 | 19 | . | TRBV4-1 | . | CASSQTPGGQTGTNEKLFF | TGCGCCAGCAGCCAGACCCCCGGGGGGCAAACAGGAACTAATGAAAAACTGTTTTTT
TRBJ2-7 | 16 | TRBD2 | TRBV6-5 | once | CASSSSVRAGGREQYF | TGTGCCAGCAGTTCCTCTGTAAGAGCGGGGGGGCGCGAGCAGTACTTC